This T cell receptor beta chain was captured in a study of blood T cell repertoires in COVID-19. CDR1 SGDLS and CDR2 YYNGEE come from the germline V gene. CDR3 length: 16 amino acids. V gave up 3 bases and J gave up 3 bases, with 15 bases separating them. Some clones are missing from TCRdb's copy, which holds only in-frame ones; the method was immunoSEQ multiplex PCR. The sample lists some 130,000 clones, over 85% seen once, with approximately 4.6% in the top ten. Sequenced input: peripheral blood. V usage is TRBV9 and J usage is TRBJ1-4, with a possible D match to TRBD1 (6 bases). The TCR was taken from a man aged 55 to 70 with COVID-19, enrolled during active disease. The CDR3 nucleotides are TGTGCCAGCAGCGCAGGAGAGGACAGAGCTAATGAAAAACTGTTTTTT. This sequence encodes CASSAGEDRANEKLFF. The full variable domain, in which reference TRBV9 and TRBJ1-4 provide the parts outside the CDR3, is DSGVTQTPKHLITATGQRVTLRCSPRSGDLSVYWYQQSLDQGLQFLIQYYNGEERAKGNILERFSAQQFPDLHSELNLSSLELGDSALYFCASSAGEDRANEKLFFGSGTQLSVL.